These T cell receptor beta chains were read from a single sample in a study of T cells after yellow fever vaccination. MiXCR, run by TCRdb on the 5' RACE reads, gives a single entry per CDR3 protein. The table lists hundreds of thousands of distinct CDR3 sequences, 15% to 20% of them singletons, with over 15% in the top ten. Sequenced here: PBMCs, sampled before the yellow fever booster vaccination. The receptors derive from a man between 18 and 35 years old who received the YFV17D yellow fever vaccine. CDR3s leave out the opening cysteine and the closing phenylalanine or tryptophan.

>TRBV18|12|TRBJ1-1
ASSPLERNTEAF
>TRBV19|15|TRBJ1-1
ASSSRTGGVGNTEAF
>TRBV11-2|12|TRBJ2-5
ASSSGTGKETQY
>TRBV20-1|11|TRBJ1-1
SAGAGVATEAF
>TRBV28|11|TRBJ1-2
ASKVGASRGYT
>TRBV30|11|TRBJ1-1
AWERLGGTEAF
>TRBV7-8|13|TRBJ1-1
ASSLAIGGDTEAF
>TRBV5-1|10|TRBJ1-1
ASSSGEAEAF
>TRBV10-3|12|TRBJ2-5
AISESASAETQY
>TRBV10-3|10|TRBJ2-2
AIRPQTGELF
>TRBV7-2|13|TRBJ1-2
ASSFGTGMSYGYT
>TRBV20-1|13|TRBJ1-5
SAREQGRGGQPQH
>TRBV2|11|TRBJ2-5
ASVGPGRETQY
>TRBV20-1|10|TRBJ1-2
SASLGTVGQT
>TRBV28|13|TRBJ2-4
ASSPHEEAKNIQY
>TRBV25-1|15|TRBJ2-3
ASSDRYGQGAWDTQY
>TRBV12-5|13|TRBJ2-7
ASGQGTSGPYEQY
>TRBV7-2|12|TRBJ2-7
ASSSVTGVGEQY
>TRBV4-1|14|TRBJ2-3
ASSPRHITSTDTQY
>TRBV12-3/TRBV12-4|12|TRBJ1-2
ASSFSGGSYGYT
>TRBV7-9|14|TRBJ2-4
ASSNRDSRAKNIQY
>TRBV12-3/TRBV12-4|11|TRBJ1-2
ASSFDRVYGYT
>TRBV18|14|TRBJ2-5
ASSPRGLAGVETQY
>TRBV4-1|12|TRBJ1-6
ASSQVDGNSPLH
>TRBV7-2|16|TRBJ2-5
ASSLLSGSGGPWKTQY
>TRBV6-6|12|TRBJ2-1
ASSKGGRGSEQF